The 3 T cell receptor beta chains presented below share a single source sample, sequenced in a study of cytomegalovirus exposure and HLA in healthy donors. PCR involved 60 Vbeta and 13 Jbeta primers. Generated by immunoSEQ multiplex PCR, the TCRdb table keeps only in-frame clones and is missing some. In the table there are more than 200,000 clones, roughly 80% of which are singletons. Sequenced: PBMCs. The receptors derive from a man aged 40-50 years in good health and CMV-seropositive.

This clone is a singleton in its sample. The J gene is TRBJ2-3, the V gene TRBV18; 7 nucleotides agree with TRBD2. The V gene's germline CDR1 is KGHSH and CDR2 LQKENI. CDR3 length: 16 amino acids. Trimming cost V 0 bases and J 3 bases; bases outside gene matches: 6. The CDR3 DNA is TGTGCCAGCTCACCACCGCTGGGGAGGGATACAGATACGCAGTATTTT. It yields the protein CASSPPLGRDTDTQYF.

The rearrangement joins TRBV11-2 to TRBJ2-7, with a weak D call TRBD2 (6 bases). The CDR3 covers 14 residues. CDR1 is SGHAT, CDR2 FQNNGV, per germline. V was shortened by 5 bases and J by 0 bases, with 11 bases between the two germline ends. The CDR3 coding sequence is TGTGCCAGCAGCCCCACGACTAGCTCCTACGAGCAGTACGTC. The encoded protein is CASSPTTSSYEQYV.

The sample holds a few counts of this clone. V gene TRBV10-3 combines with J gene TRBJ2-3, with 13 nucleotides matching TRBD2. The CDR3 loop spans 18 amino acids. Germline assignment: CDR1 ENHRY and CDR2 SYGVKD. V lost 3 bases, J lost 4 bases, and 10 bases stayed unmatched. The CDR3 sequence: CAISDSFGTSGNSDTQYF. The DNA for the CDR3 is TGTGCCATCAGTGACTCGTTCGGGACTAGCGGGAATTCAGATACGCAGTATTTT.